This TCR beta chain was profiled in a study of beta chain features in type 1 diabetes. Study-wide results and caveats: Significant though moderate, a shortening of TCRB CDR3s appeared in all four CD4+ subsets of Type 1 diabetes patients.

The CDR3 is 13 amino acids. Germline CDR1 is KGHSH and CDR2 is LQKENI. The V end lost 4 bases, the J end lost 8 bases, and 12 bases lay between the germline ends. Every isolated RNA sample was fully reverse transcribed, so sequencing captured expressed TCRB transcripts. Assay: immunoSEQ multiplex PCR; the TCRdb copy retains only in-frame clones and omits some. The repertoire consists of approximately 150,000 clones, with 13% occurring once and the leading ten covering roughly 1.3%. This clone was seen a handful of times. Its specificity is unknown. This receptor was identified in a man younger than 30 with type 1 diabetes. This chain connects TRBV18 to TRBJ2-1, with D perhaps matching TRBD1 or TRBD2 (5 bases each). Sequenced material: central memory CD4+ T cells from blood. CDR3 DNA: TGTGCCAGCTCACTACTTCTGGGGGATGAGCAGTTCTTC. Its protein is CASSLLLGDEQFF. The entire variable domain, with the rest obtained from reference TRBV18 and TRBJ2-1, is as follows: NAGVMQNPRHLVRRRGQEARLRCSPMKGHSHVYWYRQLPEEGLKFMVYLQKENIIDESGMPKERFSAEFPKEGPSILRIQQVVRGDSAAYFCASSLLLGDEQFFGPGTRLTVL.